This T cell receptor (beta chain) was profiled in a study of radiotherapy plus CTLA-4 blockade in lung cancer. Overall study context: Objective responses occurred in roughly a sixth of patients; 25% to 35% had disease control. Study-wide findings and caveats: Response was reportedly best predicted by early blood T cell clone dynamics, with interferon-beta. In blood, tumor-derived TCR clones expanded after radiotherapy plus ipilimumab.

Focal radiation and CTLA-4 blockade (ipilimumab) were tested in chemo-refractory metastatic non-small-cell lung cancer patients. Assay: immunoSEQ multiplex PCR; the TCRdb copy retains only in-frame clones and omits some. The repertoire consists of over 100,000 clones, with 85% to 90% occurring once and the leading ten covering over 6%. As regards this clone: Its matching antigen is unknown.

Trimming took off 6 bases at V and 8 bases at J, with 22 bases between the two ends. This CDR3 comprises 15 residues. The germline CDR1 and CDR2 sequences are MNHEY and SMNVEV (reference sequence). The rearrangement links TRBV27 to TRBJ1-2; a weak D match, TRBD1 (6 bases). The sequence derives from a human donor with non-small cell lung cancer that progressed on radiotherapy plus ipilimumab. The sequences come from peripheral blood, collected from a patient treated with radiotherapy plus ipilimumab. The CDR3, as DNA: TGTGCCAGCAGCCTCTCCCGTCGGCAGGGGTGGGGCTACACCTTC. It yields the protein CASSLSRRQGWGYTF.